The next 14 T cell receptor beta chains were all read from a single sample in a study of blood T cell repertoires in COVID-19 (dated by TCRdb to about 2020). Library generation was performed with the immunoSEQ multiplex PCR assay. In TCRdb, the immuneACCESS table is reduced to in-frame sequences with V and J assigned. These tables do not hold every clone; where another copy was compared, an unresolved V gene accounts for under half, and the others remain unexplained. The sample table shows about 150,000 clones, and around 89% are seen once. Clones ranked in the top ten supply 15% of the sample. Sequences were obtained from peripheral blood. The receptors shown here come from a middle-aged woman with acute or convalescent COVID-19.

This chain uses TRBV6-1 with TRBJ2-3, with 15 bases that match TRBD2. This CDR3 has 19 amino acids. Trimming at V came to 3 bases and at J to 0 bases, leaving 7 bases not matched to a gene. CDR1 is MNHNS and CDR2 is SASEGT in the germline V gene. The CDR3: CASSEYWTSGRESTDTQYF. The CDR3 coding sequence is TGTGCCAGCAGTGAGTATTGGACTAGCGGGAGGGAGAGCACAGATACGCAGTATTTT.

The chain is built from TRBV7-2 and TRBJ2-2; D is possibly TRBD2 (5 bases). The CDR3 has 15 residues. The germline V gene encodes CDR1 SGHTA and CDR2 FQGNSA. Trimming took off 1 base at V and 5 bases at J, with 11 bases between the two ends. CDR3 protein: CASSLVGVSTGELFF. The CDR3 nucleotides are TGTGCCAGCAGCTTAGTCGGGGTTTCAACCGGGGAGCTGTTTTTT.

The chain is built from TRBV27 and TRBJ2-1; 7 bases agree with TRBD2. J lost 9 bases, V lost 4 bases, and 12 bases had no gene match. The CDR3 has 15 residues. Germline CDR1 reads MNHEY; CDR2 reads SMNVEV (reference sequence). CDR3 in DNA: TGTGCCAGCAGTTGGCTAGCGGATCCTGGGTTTGAGCAGTTCTTC. It yields the protein CASSWLADPGFEQFF.

The V gene is TRBV18, the J gene TRBJ2-1; 8 nucleotides match TRBD1. The germline V gene has CDR1 KGHSH and CDR2 LQKENI. The J segment lost 6 bases and the V segment lost 2 bases, leaving 6 bases of the junction unmatched. The CDR3 sequence is 15 residues long. The CDR3 region is CASSPGQGQFNEQFF. CDR3 DNA sequence: TGTGCCAGCTCACCAGGACAGGGACAGTTCAATGAGCAGTTCTTC.

The chain uses TRBV6-4 and TRBJ1-1, with D uncertain. This CDR3 contains 13 residues. Germline assignment: CDR1 MRHNA and CDR2 SNTAGT. Between the trimmed V and J ends, which lost 6 bases and 1 base, there was a span of 9 bases. CDR3: CASRRSTNTEAFF. In nucleotides, the CDR3 is TGTGCCAGCAGGCGGTCCACGAACACTGAAGCTTTCTTT.

The chain couples TRBV6-5 to TRBJ1-1; D gene ambiguous. The CDR3 sequence is 14 residues long. Trimming left V 2 bases short and J 11 bases short, with 18 bases between. Germline lookup yields CDR1 MNHEY and CDR2 SVGAGI. The chain's CDR3 is CASSYARETLGAFF. In DNA form, the CDR3 reads TGTGCCAGCAGTTACGCGAGGGAGACGCTCGGGGCTTTCTTT.

For this clone: The same CDR3 also results from other DNA sequences found in this sample. V is TRBV5-1 and J is TRBJ2-7; 9 bases map to TRBD1. Per germline, CDR1 SGHRS and CDR2 YFSETQ. J was trimmed by 6 bases and V by 0 bases; bases with no gene match: 1. CDR3 length: 13 amino acids. The CDR3 is CASSLGQGGEQYF. The CDR3 nucleotides read TGCGCCAGCAGCTTGGGACAGGGGGGCGAGCAGTACTTC.

J is TRBJ1-4 and V is TRBV3-1 (or the pseudogene TRBV3-2), with 7 positions matching TRBD1. Germline V gene data show CDR1 as LGHDT and CDR2 as YNNKEL (reference sequence). J lost 5 bases, V lost 1 base, and 4 bases had no gene match. This CDR3 spans 15 amino acids. CDR3 loop: CASSQAGTVNEKLFF. DNA for the CDR3: TGTGCCAGCAGCCAAGCCGGGACAGTAAATGAAAAACTGTTTTTT.

This clone was detected only once. The chain links TRBV5-4 to TRBJ2-7; 10 bases are shared with TRBD1. V was clipped by 4 bases and J by 4 bases; unmatched bases: 8. CDR3 length: 15 residues. The germline V gene encodes CDR1 SGHNT and CDR2 YYREEE (reference sequence). In DNA, the CDR3 is TGTGCCAGCAGCCCCCCGTCGGGACAGGGGTACGAGCAGTACTTC. It codes for CASSPPSGQGYEQYF.

V usage is TRBV5-4 and J usage is TRBJ2-2; 10 positions agree with TRBD2. V dropped 4 bases and J dropped 5; count of bases not matched to a gene: 8. Germline CDR1 and CDR2: SGHNT and YYREEE (reference sequence). There are 16 residues in the CDR3. This CDR3 reads CASSQAPGLATGELFF. Written as DNA, the CDR3 is TGTGCCAGCAGCCAGGCCCCGGGACTAGCGACCGGGGAGCTGTTTTTT.

V is TRBV7-9 and J is TRBJ2-7; D uncertain. This CDR3 is 14 amino acids long. From germline, CDR1 is SEHNR and CDR2 FQNEAQ (reference sequence). V lost 1 base and J lost 1, with 8 bases in between. The CDR3 spells CASSLGGESYEQYF. In nucleotides, the CDR3 is TGTGCCAGCAGCTTAGGCGGCGAGTCCTACGAGCAGTACTTC.

The rearrangement joins TRBV7-9 to TRBJ2-7; D is perhaps TRBD1 (6 bases). The germline gives CDR1 SEHNR, CDR2 FQNEAQ (reference sequence). The CDR3 has 16 amino acids. Trimming removed 5 bases at V and 3 bases at J, with 20 bases between. CDR3 in amino acids: CASSPGVGQVDYEQYF. Here the CDR3 DNA reads TGTGCCAGCAGCCCAGGGGTGGGGCAAGTCGACTACGAGCAGTACTTC.

This rearrangement joins TRBV18 to TRBJ2-3; 7 nucleotides match TRBD2. J was trimmed by 4 bases and V by 3 bases; bases with no gene match: 4. The CDR3 length is 14 residues. Germline-derived CDR1 and CDR2 are KGHSH and LQKENI. The DNA for the CDR3 is TGTGCCAGCTCACCTGGACTAGGTGCAGATACGCAGTATTTT. Translated: CASSPGLGADTQYF.

The V and J genes are TRBV7-8 and TRBJ1-5; D is possibly TRBD1 (6 bases). CDR1 and CDR2 from the germline V gene are SGHVS and FQNEAQ. V lost 6 bases to trimming and J lost 2 bases, with 14 bases between them. The CDR3 loop spans 15 amino acids. The CDR3 loop is CASRGPGQGNQPQHF. The CDR3 DNA reads as TGTGCCAGCAGAGGACCGGGACAAGGCAATCAGCCCCAGCATTTT.